This is a list of T cell receptor beta chains from one sample in a study of blood T cell repertoires in COVID-19. Profiled with immunoSEQ multiplex PCR; TCRdb holds only in-frame clones, not every one. This sample has roughly 65,000 clones, with roughly 77% found just once. The specimen was peripheral blood. These receptors were taken from a man at least 80 years old with acute or convalescent COVID-19. CDR3s include the opening cysteine and the closing phenylalanine or tryptophan.

v_call cdr3_aa
TRBV11-2 CASGLTAARSTNEQFF
TRBV5-1 CASSLAGTTFFRELFF
TRBV7-9 CASSLTLGGGYGYTF
TRBV11-1 CASSLERRGSYNEQFF
TRBV7-6 CASSSDRGNSPLHF
TRBV25-1 CASSSPWEAGEQFF
TRBV5-1 CASSGTSGRSGEQYF
TRBV2 CASSSLLPVLEAF
TRBV7-6 CASSSRGLNTEAFF
TRBV6-2/TRBV6-3 CASSNTLRQNTGELFF
TRBV10-3 CAISELVAGGSGQYYEQYF
TRBV9 CASSEFAGVSDTQYF
TRBV4-1 CASSQDRGPGELFF
TRBV10-3 CAISDFRTHSSGGYTF
TRBV19 CASSMEQGRSEAFF
TRBV13 CASSFWRGRLHF
TRBV6-1 CASSEAWSGYGQPQHF
TRBV7-9 CASSFSGTNTDTQYF
TRBV28 CASSQPDQGVRSPLHF
TRBV2 CASSESGSGKLFF
TRBV11-2 CASSLDSRGSNEQFF
TRBV5-1 CASSATGTGHYEQYF
TRBV7-2 CASSSRTSGYNEQFF
TRBV11-3 CASSLSGGATDTQYF
TRBV7-2 CASSLAWDSYEKLFF
TRBV4-3 CASSQDRGPYEQYF
TRBV29-1 CSVGRASGPDTQYF
TRBV24-1 CATGSSGYEQFF
TRBV19 CASSIRQDSYEQYF
TRBV9 CASSGRDRGRKETQYF
TRBV24-1 CATSDYATGGQRDTQYF
TRBV12-3/TRBV12-4 CASGRGHDNEQFF
TRBV6-4 CASRRSGGPSSYNEQFF
TRBV18 CASSRDRGGEQYF
TRBV7-9 CASSLDRLAEAFF
TRBV5-8 CASTNEFSSSYNSPLHF
TRBV28 CASTQGYEQYF
TRBV11-2 CASSLELNQPQHF
TRBV25-1 CASSEYTAGGNTQYF
TRBV7-2 CASSLALGQAWISPLHF
TRBV4-3 CASSRQGGTEAFF
TRBV6-5 CASGQGAREQYF
TRBV3-1/TRBV3-2 CASSQGRSNEKLFF
TRBV7-8 CASSLSPEKLFF
TRBV7-2 CASSLESGAGGQPQHF
TRBV5-1 CASSHPGDTGTEAFF
TRBV24-1 CATSDPTVIGGTDTQYF